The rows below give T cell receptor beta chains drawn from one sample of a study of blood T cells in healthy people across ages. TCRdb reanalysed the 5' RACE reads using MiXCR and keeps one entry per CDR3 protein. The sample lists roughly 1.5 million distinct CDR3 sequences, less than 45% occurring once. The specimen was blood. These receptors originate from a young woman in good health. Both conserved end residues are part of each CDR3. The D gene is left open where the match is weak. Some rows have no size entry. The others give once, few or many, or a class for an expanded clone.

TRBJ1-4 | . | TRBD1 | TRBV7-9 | TGTGCCAGCAGCTTGGACAGGGGGACAACTAATGAAAAACTGTTTTTT | CASSLDRGTTNEKLFF
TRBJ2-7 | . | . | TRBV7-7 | TGTGCTAGCAGCCCTACATCGAACTCCTACAATGAGCAGTACTTC | CASSPTSNSYNEQYF
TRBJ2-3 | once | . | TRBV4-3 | TGCGCCAGCAGCCAAGATCAGCCTAAAGTGGGAGTCCGGCCATGGTCCACAGATACGCAGTATTTT | CASSQDQPKVGVRPWSTDTQYF
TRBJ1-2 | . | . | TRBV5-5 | TGTGCCAGCAGTACTCATTTCGACCCGGCACCTACACTATATGGCTACACCTTC | CASSTHFDPAPTLYGYTF
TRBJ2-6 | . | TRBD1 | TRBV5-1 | TGCGCCAGCAGCTTGGGACAGGGAAACTCTGGGGCCAACGTCCTGACTTTC | CASSLGQGNSGANVLTF
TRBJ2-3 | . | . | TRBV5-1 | TGCGCCAGCGGCTTCAGGGTATTCACAGATACGCAGTATTTT | CASGFRVFTDTQYF
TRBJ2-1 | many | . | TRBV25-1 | TGTGCCAGCAGTGATCCCAGCAGAATCTACAATGAGCAGTTCTTC | CASSDPSRIYNEQFF
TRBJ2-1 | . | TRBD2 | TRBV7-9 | TGTGCCAGCAGCTCAACTAGCGAGGGCACCTACAATGAGCAGTTCTTC | CASSSTSEGTYNEQFF
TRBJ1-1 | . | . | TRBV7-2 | TGTGCCAGCAGCTTACAGTCCGCCATGAACACTGAAGCTTTCTTT | CASSLQSAMNTEAFF
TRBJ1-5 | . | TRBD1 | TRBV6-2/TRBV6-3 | TGTGCCAGCAGTTCAGGGGGAAGGGGTATTGCGGCTCAGCCCCAGCATTTT | CASSSGGRGIAAQPQHF
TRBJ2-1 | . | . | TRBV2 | TGTGCCAGCAGTGAAGTGGGGACTTCCCGGTTCTTC | CASSEVGTSRFF
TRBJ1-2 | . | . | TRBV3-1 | TGTGCCAGCAGCCTCGCAGGGCCTACTGGCTACACCTTC | CASSLAGPTGYTF
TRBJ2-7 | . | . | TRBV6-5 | TGTGCCAGCAGTTCCGCCGGGGTTCAGTACTTC | CASSSAGVQYF
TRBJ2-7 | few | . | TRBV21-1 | TGTGCCAGCAGTGCCCGGGACAGGGCCGAGCAGTACTTC | CASSARDRAEQYF
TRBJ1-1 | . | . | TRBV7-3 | TGTGCCAGCAGCCCCCACCCCGGGGGGAACACTGAAGCTTTCTTT | CASSPHPGGNTEAFF
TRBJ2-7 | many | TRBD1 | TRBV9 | TGTGCCAGCAGCGTGGGGACAGGGGCCTACGAGCAGTACTTC | CASSVGTGAYEQYF
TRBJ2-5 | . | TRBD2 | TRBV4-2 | TGTGCCAGCAGCCAAGATATTTTCGGGCGGGGGGAGACCCAGTACTTC | CASSQDIFGRGETQYF
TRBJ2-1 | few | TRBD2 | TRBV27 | TGTGCCAGCAGTTCGGGACTAGCCCCGAGCTCCTACAATGAGCAGTTCTTC | CASSSGLAPSSYNEQFF
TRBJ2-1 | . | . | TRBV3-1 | TGTGCCAGCAGCCCAGCGGAGGTCGTGCTGAGGAAGCAGTTCTTC | CASSPAEVVLRKQFF
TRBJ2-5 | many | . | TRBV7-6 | TGTGCCAGCAGCCCAGGCAGGGAGACCCAGTACTTC | CASSPGRETQYF
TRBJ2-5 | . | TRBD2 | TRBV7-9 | TGTGCCAGCAGCTTAGTCGGGGGGACAGAGACCCAGTACTTC | CASSLVGGTETQYF